This paragraph covers one T cell receptor (beta chain) sequence. This record comes from a study of blood T cell repertoires in COVID-19. Overall study context: COVID-19 samples collected from the United States, Italy and Spain covered acute and convalescent phases. T cells, B-cell-depleted T cells, or PBMCs provided the cDNA or gDNA that served as material.

Per the germline V gene, CDR1 is SGHTA and CDR2 is FQGNSA. Trimming cost V 5 bases and J 0 bases, with 5 bases left between them. The CDR3 has 13 residues. Original methodology: Estimated nucleated cell counts came from reference gene primer amplification. The table came from immunoSEQ multiplex PCR; TCRdb's copy has only in-frame clones and leaves some out. The V and J calls and clone size are taken from that table; D and trimming were inferred from the DNA. The sample contains approximately 240,000 clones, more than 70% of which appear only once. The chain uses TRBV7-2 and TRBJ1-5; no clear D gene. Input material: peripheral blood. This receptor was identified in a woman aged 35 to 49 who had recovered from COVID-19. The CDR3 protein is CASSRNSNQPQHF. CDR3 in DNA: TGTGCCAGCAGCCGTAATAGCAATCAGCCCCAGCATTTT.